Shown below are 4 T cell receptor beta chains from a single sample sequenced in a study of T cell repertoires in cytomegalovirus infection. One entry per CDR3 protein results from TCRdb running MiXCR on the reads. The repertoire includes some 560,000 distinct CDR3 sequences, 35% to 50% of them detected once, and around 48% sits in the top ten. For these receptors, no antigen is known. The sequencing here drew on cultured PBMCs, taken from culture after CMV antigen stimulation. Receptors originate from a human donor in good health (CMV status not recorded). Some clones in this sample may be carry-over from other donors' samples.

This CDR3 is CASTGTRSTDTQYF. The CDR3 nucleotides are TGTGCCAGTACCGGGACAAGGAGCACAGATACGCAGTATTTT. The chain links TRBV2 to TRBJ2-3, with a possible D match to TRBD1 (6 bases). The CDR3 spans 14 residues. V was trimmed by 9 bases and J by 0 bases, leaving 13 bases between them. Germline values: CDR1 SNHLY, CDR2 FYNNEI.

The V call is TRBV29-1, the J call TRBJ2-1, with TRBD2 matching 9 bases. The V gene end was trimmed by 7 bases and the J gene end by 6 bases; junction bases not matched to a gene: 10. CDR3 length: 14 amino acids. Germline loops: CDR1 SQVTM, CDR2 ANQGSEA. DNA for the CDR3: TGCAGCGCGTTGACTAGCGGAGGGGCCAATGAGCAGTTCTTC. Protein product: CSALTSGGANEQFF.

The J gene is TRBJ2-3, the V gene TRBV7-2, with 13 bases lining up with TRBD2. The V and J ends lost 6 bases and 7 bases, in that order; junction bases with no gene match: 4. Germline loops: CDR1 SGHTA, CDR2 FQGNSA. This CDR3 comprises 14 residues. CDR3 protein: CASRGLAGVYTQYF. The DNA for the CDR3 is TGTGCCAGCAGAGGACTAGCGGGGGTATATACGCAGTATTTT.

The chain joins TRBV20-1 to TRBJ2-1; perhaps TRBD2 as D (6 bases). CDR1 DFQATT and CDR2 SNEGSKA come from the germline V gene (reference sequence). V lost 3 bases and J lost 0, with 9 bases in between. The CDR3 contains 14 residues. The CDR3 region is CSAREGNSYNEQFF. CDR3 bases: TGCAGTGCTAGGGAGGGGAACTCCTACAATGAGCAGTTCTTC.